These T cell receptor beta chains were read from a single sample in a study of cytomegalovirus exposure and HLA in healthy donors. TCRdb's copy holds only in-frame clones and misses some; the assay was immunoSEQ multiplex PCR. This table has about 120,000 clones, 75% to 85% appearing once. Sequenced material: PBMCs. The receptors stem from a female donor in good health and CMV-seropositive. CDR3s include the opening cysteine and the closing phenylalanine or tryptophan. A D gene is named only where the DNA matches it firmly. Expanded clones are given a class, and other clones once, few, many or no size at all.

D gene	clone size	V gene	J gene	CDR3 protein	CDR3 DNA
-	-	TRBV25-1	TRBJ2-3	CASSEIGHYTDTQYF	TGTGCCAGCAGTGAAATTGGCCACTACACAGATACGCAGTATTTT
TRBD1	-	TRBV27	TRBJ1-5	CASSGGTGSQPQHF	TGTGCCAGCAGTGGCGGGACAGGGAGTCAGCCCCAGCATTTT
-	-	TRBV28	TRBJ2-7	CASSGGPSYEQYF	TGTGCCAGCTCGGGGGGCCCTTCCTACGAGCAGTACTTC
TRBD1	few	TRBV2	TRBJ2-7	CATQETGVYEQYF	TGTGCCACCCAAGAGACAGGGGTGTACGAGCAGTACTTC
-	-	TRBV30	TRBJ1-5	CAWSYREHQPQHF	TGTGCCTGGAGTTACAGGGAACATCAGCCCCAGCATTTT
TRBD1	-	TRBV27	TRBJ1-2	CASSLFGGQGFYGYTF	TGTGCCAGCAGTTTATTCGGGGGACAGGGGTTCTATGGCTACACCTTC
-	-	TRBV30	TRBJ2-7	CAWRWGGKQYF	TGTGCCTGGAGGTGGGGGGGCAAGCAGTACTTC
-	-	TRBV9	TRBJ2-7	CASSVEQGREQYF	TGTGCCAGCAGCGTAGAGCAGGGAAGGGAGCAGTACTTC
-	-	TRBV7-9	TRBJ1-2	CASSLAREYYGYTF	TGTGCCAGCAGCTTAGCACGAGAATACTATGGCTACACCTTC
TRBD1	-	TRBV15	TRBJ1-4	CATSRALFPSMDRGPDEKLFF	TGTGCCACCAGCAGAGCCCTCTTCCCCTCGATGGACAGGGGGCCGGATGAAAAACTGTTTTTT
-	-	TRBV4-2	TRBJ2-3	CASSQVGSDTGTDTQYF	TGTGCCAGCAGCCAAGTCGGTTCGGACACCGGCACAGATACGCAGTATTTT
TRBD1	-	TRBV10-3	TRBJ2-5	CAISHGQGAGEQYF	TGTGCCATCAGTCATGGACAGGGGGCAGGAGAGCAGTACTTC